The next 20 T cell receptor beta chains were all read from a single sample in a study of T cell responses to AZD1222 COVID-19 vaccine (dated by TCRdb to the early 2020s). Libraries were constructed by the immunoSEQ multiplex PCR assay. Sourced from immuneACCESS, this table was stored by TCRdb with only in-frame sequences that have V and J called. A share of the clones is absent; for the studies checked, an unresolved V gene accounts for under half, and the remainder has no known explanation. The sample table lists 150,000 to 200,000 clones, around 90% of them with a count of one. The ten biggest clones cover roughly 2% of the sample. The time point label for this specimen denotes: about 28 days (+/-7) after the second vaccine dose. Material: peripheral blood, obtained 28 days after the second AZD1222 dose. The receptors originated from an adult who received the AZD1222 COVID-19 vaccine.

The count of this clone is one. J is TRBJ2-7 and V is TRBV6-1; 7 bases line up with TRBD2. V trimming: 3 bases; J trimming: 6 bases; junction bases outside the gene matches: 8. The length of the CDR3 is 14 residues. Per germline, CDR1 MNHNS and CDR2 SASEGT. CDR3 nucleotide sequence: TGTGCCAGCAGTGAGGGCGGGGGAGACTTCGAGCAGTACTTC. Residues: CASSEGGGDFEQYF.

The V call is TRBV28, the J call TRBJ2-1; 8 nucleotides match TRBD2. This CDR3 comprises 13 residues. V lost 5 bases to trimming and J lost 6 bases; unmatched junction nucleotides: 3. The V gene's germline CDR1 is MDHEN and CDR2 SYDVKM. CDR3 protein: CASSSGRANEQFF. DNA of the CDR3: TGTGCCAGCAGTAGCGGGAGAGCCAATGAGCAGTTCTTC.

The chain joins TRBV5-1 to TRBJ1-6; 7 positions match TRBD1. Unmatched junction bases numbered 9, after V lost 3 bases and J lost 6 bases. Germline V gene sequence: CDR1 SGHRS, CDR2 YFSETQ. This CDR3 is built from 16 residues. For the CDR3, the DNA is TGCGCCAGCAGCTCCCAGACAGGGCAAGTTAATTCACCCCTCCACTTT. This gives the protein CASSSQTGQVNSPLHF.

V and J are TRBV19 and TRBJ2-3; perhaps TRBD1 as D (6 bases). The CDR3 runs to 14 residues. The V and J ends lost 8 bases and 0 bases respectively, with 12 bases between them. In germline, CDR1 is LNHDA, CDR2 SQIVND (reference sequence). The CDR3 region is CASGAGQSTDTQYF. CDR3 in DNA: TGTGCCAGTGGCGCCGGACAGAGCACAGATACGCAGTATTTT.

In DNA form, the CDR3 reads TGTGCCAGCAGCACCGCGGGTACGGGAAACACCATATATTTT. This gives the protein CASSTAGTGNTIYF. This chain links TRBV9 with TRBJ1-3; the D is unclear. The CDR3 runs to 14 residues. V lost 4 bases to trimming and J lost 4 bases, with 12 bases between them. Germline V gives CDR1 SGDLS, CDR2 YYNGEE.

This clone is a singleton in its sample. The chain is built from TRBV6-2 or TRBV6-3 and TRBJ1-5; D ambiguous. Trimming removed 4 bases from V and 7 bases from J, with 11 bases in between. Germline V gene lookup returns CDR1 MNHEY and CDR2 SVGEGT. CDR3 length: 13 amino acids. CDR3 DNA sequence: TGTGCCAGCAGTTCAACCCAGCGGCAGCCCCAGCATTTT. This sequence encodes CASSSTQRQPQHF.

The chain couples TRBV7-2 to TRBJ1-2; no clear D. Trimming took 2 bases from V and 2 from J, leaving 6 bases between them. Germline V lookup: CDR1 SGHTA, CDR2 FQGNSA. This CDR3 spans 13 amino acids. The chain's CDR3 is CASSLTLNYGYTF. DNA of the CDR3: TGTGCCAGCAGCTTAACGTTGAACTATGGCTACACCTTC.

Here the CDR3 DNA reads TGTGCCAGCAGCTCGGTATATGGCTACACCTTC. Translation gives CASSSVYGYTF. The chain joins TRBV2 to TRBJ1-2; D gene ambiguous. Trimming left V 6 bases short and J 5 bases short, with 7 bases between. Germline V gives CDR1 SNHLY, CDR2 FYNNEI. This CDR3 contains 11 residues.

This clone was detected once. CDR3 protein: CASSLMDEQYF. CDR3 coding DNA: TGTGCCAGCAGTTTAATGGACGAGCAGTACTTC. V is TRBV12-3 or TRBV12-4 and J is TRBJ2-7; unclear D gene. V lost 2 bases and J lost 5, with 4 bases in between. This CDR3 has 11 amino acids.

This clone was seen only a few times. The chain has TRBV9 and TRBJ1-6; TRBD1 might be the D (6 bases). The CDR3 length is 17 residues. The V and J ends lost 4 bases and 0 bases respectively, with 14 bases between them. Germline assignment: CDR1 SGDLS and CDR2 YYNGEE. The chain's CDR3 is CASSLGQWSSYNSPLHF. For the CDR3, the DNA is TGTGCCAGCAGCTTAGGACAGTGGAGCTCCTATAATTCACCCCTCCACTTT. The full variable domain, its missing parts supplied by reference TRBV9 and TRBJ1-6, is DSGVTQTPKHLITATGQRVTLRCSPRSGDLSVYWYQQSLDQGLQFLIQYYNGEERAKGNILERFSAQQFPDLHSELNLSSLELGDSALYFCASSLGQWSSYNSPLHFGNGTRLTVT.

In DNA, the CDR3 is TGCGCCAGCAGCTTGTGGCACCGAGGGGACTATGGCTACACCTTC. Translation: CASSLWHRGDYGYTF. V gene TRBV5-1 combines with J gene TRBJ1-2; a weak D match, TRBD1 (5 bases). Germline loops: CDR1 SGHRS, CDR2 YFSETQ. CDR3 size: 15 residues. The V gene lost 1 base and the J gene lost 3 bases, with 13 bases spanning the gap.

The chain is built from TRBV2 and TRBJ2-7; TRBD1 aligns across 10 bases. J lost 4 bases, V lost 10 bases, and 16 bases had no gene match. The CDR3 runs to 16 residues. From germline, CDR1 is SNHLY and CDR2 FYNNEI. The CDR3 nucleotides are TGTGCCACCACCCCAGCCTGGGGACAGGGGAGTTACGAGCAGTACTTC. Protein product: CATTPAWGQGSYEQYF.

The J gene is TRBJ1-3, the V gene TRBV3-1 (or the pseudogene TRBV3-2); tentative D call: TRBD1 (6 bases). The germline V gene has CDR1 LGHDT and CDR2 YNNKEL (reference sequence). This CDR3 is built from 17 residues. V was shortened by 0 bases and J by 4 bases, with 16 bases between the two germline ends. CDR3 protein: CASSQDPLDRQGNTIYF. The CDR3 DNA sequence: TGTGCCAGCAGCCAAGACCCTTTGGACAGACAAGGAAACACCATATATTTT.

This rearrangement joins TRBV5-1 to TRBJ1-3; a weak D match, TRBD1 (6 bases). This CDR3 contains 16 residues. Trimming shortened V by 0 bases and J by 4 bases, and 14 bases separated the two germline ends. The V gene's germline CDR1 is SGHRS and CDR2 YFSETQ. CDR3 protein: CASSLGTGSDGNTIYF. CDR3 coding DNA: TGCGCCAGCAGCTTGGGTACAGGGTCCGACGGAAACACCATATATTTT.

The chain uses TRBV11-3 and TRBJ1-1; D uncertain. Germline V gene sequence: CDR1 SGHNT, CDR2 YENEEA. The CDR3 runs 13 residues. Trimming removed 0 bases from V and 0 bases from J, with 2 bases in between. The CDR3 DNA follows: TGTGCCAGCAGCTTAGAGATGAACACTGAAGCTTTCTTT. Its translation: CASSLEMNTEAFF.

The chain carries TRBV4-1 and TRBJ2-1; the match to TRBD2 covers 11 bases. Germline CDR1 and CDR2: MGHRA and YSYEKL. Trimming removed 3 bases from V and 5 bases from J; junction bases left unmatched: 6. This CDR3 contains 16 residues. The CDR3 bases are TGCGCCAGCAGCCATGTAGCGGGAGGGCCGCACAATGAGCAGTTCTTC. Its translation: CASSHVAGGPHNEQFF.

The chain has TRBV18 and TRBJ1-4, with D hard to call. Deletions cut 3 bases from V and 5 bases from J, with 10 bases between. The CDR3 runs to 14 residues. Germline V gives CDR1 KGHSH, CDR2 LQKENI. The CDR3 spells CASSPRQTNEKLFF. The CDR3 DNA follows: TGTGCCAGCTCACCCAGGCAGACAAATGAAAAACTGTTTTTT.

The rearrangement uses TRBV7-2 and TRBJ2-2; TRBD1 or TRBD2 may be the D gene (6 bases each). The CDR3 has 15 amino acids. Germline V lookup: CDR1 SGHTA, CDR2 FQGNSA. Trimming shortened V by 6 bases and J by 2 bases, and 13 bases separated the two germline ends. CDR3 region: CASRRGGTNTGELFF. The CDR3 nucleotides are TGTGCCAGCAGGCGGGGCGGGACAAACACCGGGGAGCTGTTTTTT.

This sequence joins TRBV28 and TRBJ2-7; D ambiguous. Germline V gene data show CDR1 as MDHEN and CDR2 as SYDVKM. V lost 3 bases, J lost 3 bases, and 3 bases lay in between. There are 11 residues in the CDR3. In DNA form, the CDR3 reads TGTGCCAGCAGTTTCGACTACGAGCAGTACTTC. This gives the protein CASSFDYEQYF.

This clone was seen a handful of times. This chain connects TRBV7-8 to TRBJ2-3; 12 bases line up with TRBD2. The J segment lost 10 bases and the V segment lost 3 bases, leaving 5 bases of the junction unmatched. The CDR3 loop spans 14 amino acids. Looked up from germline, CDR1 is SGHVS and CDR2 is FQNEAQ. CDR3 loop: CASSLRLAGVAQYF. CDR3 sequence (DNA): TGTGCCAGCAGCTTGAGACTAGCGGGAGTCGCGCAGTATTTT.